These 12 T cell receptor beta chains were all obtained from the same sample, sequenced in a study of PD-1 blockade in mismatch repair-deficient tumors (dated by TCRdb to 2016 to 2017). Libraries were prepared through the immunoSEQ multiplex PCR assay. TCRdb retrieved this table from immuneACCESS and kept in-frame rearrangements only. Not all clones are present; in checked studies, unresolved V genes account for under half, and no reason is known for the remainder. This sample holds approximately 120,000 clones; more than 85% were observed only once. Roughly 12% of the sample is in the top ten clones. Here the sequenced sample was peripheral blood, taken 44 weeks after starting pembrolizumab. The origin of the receptors is an adult with mismatch repair-deficient cancer.

V is TRBV6-1 and J is TRBJ2-1, with 9 bases lining up with TRBD1. CDR3 length: 14 residues. With 7 bases clipped from V and 4 bases from J, the junction kept 5 bases outside the gene matches. The V gene's germline CDR1 is MNHNS and CDR2 SASEGT. As DNA, the CDR3 is TGTGCCAGCATACAGGGGGCCTTGTACAATGAGCAGTTCTTC. Translating gives CASIQGALYNEQFF.

The CDR3 DNA sequence: TGTGCCAGCAGCCGACTGGGACAGGGGGGCTATGAGCAGTTCTTC. The encoded protein is CASSRLGQGGYEQFF. This chain links TRBV5-7 with TRBJ2-1; 11 nucleotides align to TRBD1. TRBV5-7 is identified as an open reading frame with a role that is uncertain. This CDR3 has 15 residues. Unmatched junction bases numbered 8, after V lost 4 bases and J lost 8 bases.

This chain links TRBV27 with TRBJ1-2; TRBD1 matches at 7 bases. V lost 3 bases, J lost 2 bases, and 3 bases stayed unmatched. The germline CDR1 and CDR2 sequences are MNHEY and SMNVEV (reference sequence). The CDR3 is 14 amino acids. The CDR3 loop reads CASSLTGQNYGYTF. In nucleotides, the CDR3 is TGTGCCAGCAGTTTGACAGGGCAGAACTATGGCTACACCTTC.

CDR3 sequence (DNA): TGTGCCAGTAGTCGGGGGGCGTACAATGAGCAGTTCTTC. It specifies CASSRGAYNEQFF. This chain connects TRBV19 to TRBJ2-1; tentative D call: TRBD2 (7 bases). The V gene's germline CDR1 is LNHDA and CDR2 SQIVND (reference sequence). The V end was cut by 5 bases, the J end by 4 bases, with 9 bases between. The CDR3 consists of 13 residues.

The chain combines TRBV19 with TRBJ1-2; no clear D gene. Trimming removed 3 bases at V and 8 bases at J, with 7 bases between. Germline lookup yields CDR1 LNHDA and CDR2 SQIVND (reference sequence). This CDR3 has 11 amino acids. CDR3 coding DNA: TGTGCCAGTAGTATGAGGAGCGGCTACACCTTC. Translating gives CASSMRSGYTF.

The genes are TRBV5-5 and TRBJ2-1, with D possibly being TRBD1 (5 bases). Between the trimmed V and J ends, which lost 1 base and 6 bases, there was a span of 17 bases. This CDR3 is built from 16 residues. CDR1 SGHKS and CDR2 YYEKEE come from the germline V gene (reference sequence). DNA for the CDR3: TGTGCCAGCAGCTTGAGGGGCCTAACCCTGATCAATGAGCAGTTCTTC. It yields the protein CASSLRGLTLINEQFF.

The V call is TRBV19, the J call TRBJ2-5; no reliable D call. Between the trimmed V and J ends, which lost 4 bases and 4 bases, there was a span of 16 bases. Germline CDR1 LNHDA, CDR2 SQIVND (reference sequence). The CDR3 covers 15 residues. This chain's CDR3 is CASSTRTHGRETQYF. CDR3 DNA sequence: TGTGCCAGTAGTACTCGGACCCACGGAAGAGAGACCCAGTACTTC.

The V call is TRBV6-5, the J call TRBJ2-7; D not resolved. CDR1 MNHEY and CDR2 SVGAGI come from the germline V gene. Between the trimmed V and J ends, which lost 3 bases and 5 bases, there was a span of 5 bases. There are 11 residues in the CDR3. The CDR3 loop is CASSYGDEQYF. Here the CDR3 DNA reads TGTGCCAGCAGTTATGGTGACGAGCAGTACTTC.

The CDR3 bases are TGTGCCACCAGCAGAGATTCAGGGGGCGCCTCGGAGGGCCGGCAGGTCTATGGCTACACCTTC. It codes for CATSRDSGGASEGRQVYGYTF. The chain carries TRBV15 and TRBJ1-2; 8 positions match TRBD1. The junction had 22 bases not matched to a gene; V was cut back by 0 bases and J by 4 bases. This CDR3 is built from 21 residues. Germline V gene sequence: CDR1 LNHNV, CDR2 YYDKDF (reference sequence).

This clone was observed a single time. V usage is TRBV11-2 and J usage is TRBJ1-1, with 12 bases aligning to TRBD1. In germline, CDR1 is SGHAT, CDR2 FQNNGV. The J segment lost 1 base and the V segment lost 5 bases, leaving 8 bases of the junction unmatched. CDR3 size: 17 residues. The CDR3 sequence: CASSIRGQGAGNTEAFF. The CDR3 region has the DNA TGTGCCAGCAGCATTAGGGGACAGGGGGCTGGGAACACTGAAGCTTTCTTT.

The J gene is TRBJ2-3, the V gene TRBV28, with TRBD1 matching 8 bases. This CDR3 region has 15 residues. Germline values: CDR1 MDHEN, CDR2 SYDVKM. Trimming at V came to 7 bases and at J to 1 base, leaving 7 bases not matched to a gene. The CDR3 DNA reads TGTGCCAGCAAAGTACCGGGACAGGGCACAGATACGCAGTATTTT. This gives the protein CASKVPGQGTDTQYF.

The chain joins TRBV4-1 to TRBJ2-6, with 9 nucleotides matching TRBD1. The CDR3 totals 18 residues. Germline loops: CDR1 MGHRA, CDR2 YSYEKL. V dropped 4 bases and J dropped 1; count of bases not matched to a gene: 8. The CDR3 sequence is CASSRWTGVRSGANVLTF. The CDR3 coding sequence is TGCGCCAGCAGCCGATGGACAGGGGTTAGATCTGGGGCCAACGTCCTGACTTTC.